Listed here is a single T cell receptor beta chain. Its antigen is undetermined. The method was immunoSEQ multiplex PCR; TCRdb's version includes in-frame clones alone and lacks a portion of them. The sample records 95,000 to 150,000 clones, about nine tenths being singletons. V was cut by 1 base and J by 9 bases, with 19 bases left in between. In germline, CDR1 is SGHNT, CDR2 YENEEA. The CDR3 consists of 16 residues. A 120-subject validation cohort, separate from the roughly 680-subject first cohort, supplied the donors. This specimen comes from a study of cytomegalovirus exposure and HLA in healthy donors. Study observations and caveats: That first-cohort TCR clusters tended to co-occur in the 120 or so validation repertoires was found in a later analysis.

This chain links TRBV11-3 with TRBJ2-1, with D tentatively TRBD1 (6 bases). The sample consisted of PBMCs. The sequence derives from a woman younger than 30 in good health and CMV-seronegative. The CDR3 DNA sequence: TGTGCCAGCAGCTTAGGGCAGGGGATTTATTCTGGTGAGCAGTTCTTC. This sequence encodes CASSLGQGIYSGEQFF. Based on the CDR3 plus reference TRBV11-3 and TRBJ2-1, the full variable domain is EAGVVQSPRYKIIEKKQPVAFWCNPISGHNTLYWYLQNLGQGPELLIRYENEEAVDDSQLPKDRFSAERLKGVDSTLKIQPAELGDSAVYLCASSLGQGIYSGEQFFGPGTRLTVL.